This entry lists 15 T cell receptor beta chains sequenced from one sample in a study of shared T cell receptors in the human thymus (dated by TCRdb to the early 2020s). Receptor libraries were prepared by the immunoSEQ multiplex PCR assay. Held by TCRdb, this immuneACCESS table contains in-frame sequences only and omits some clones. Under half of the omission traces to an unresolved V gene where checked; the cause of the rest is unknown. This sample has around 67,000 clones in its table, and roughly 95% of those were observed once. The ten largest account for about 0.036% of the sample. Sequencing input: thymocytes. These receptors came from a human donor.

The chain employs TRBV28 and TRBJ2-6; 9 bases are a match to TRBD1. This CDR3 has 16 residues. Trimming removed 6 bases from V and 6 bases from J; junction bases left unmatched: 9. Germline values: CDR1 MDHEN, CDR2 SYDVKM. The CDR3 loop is CASSPTRTGAANVLTF. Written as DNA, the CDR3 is TGTGCCAGCAGCCCTACTAGGACAGGGGCGGCCAACGTCCTGACTTTC.

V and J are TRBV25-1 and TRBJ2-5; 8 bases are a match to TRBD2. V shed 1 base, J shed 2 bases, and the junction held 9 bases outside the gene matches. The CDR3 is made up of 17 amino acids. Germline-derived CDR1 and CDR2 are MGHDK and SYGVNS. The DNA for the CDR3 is TGTGCCAGCAGTGAATGGGTGGCTAGCGGGTTACAAGAGACCCAGTACTTC. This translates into CASSEWVASGLQETQYF. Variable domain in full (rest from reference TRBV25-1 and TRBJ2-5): EADIYQTPRYLVIGTGKKITLECSQTMGHDKMYWYQQDPGMELHLIHYSYGVNSTEKGDLSSESTVSRIRTEHFPLTLESARPSHTSQYLCASSEWVASGLQETQYFGPGTRLLVL.

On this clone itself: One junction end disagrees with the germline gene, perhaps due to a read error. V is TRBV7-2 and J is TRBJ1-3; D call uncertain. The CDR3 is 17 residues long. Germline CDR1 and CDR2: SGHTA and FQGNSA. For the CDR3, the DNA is TGTGCCAGCAGCTTTTCCGACGTCTCTGACATTGGAAACACCGTATATTTT. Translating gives CASSFSDVSDIGNTVYF.

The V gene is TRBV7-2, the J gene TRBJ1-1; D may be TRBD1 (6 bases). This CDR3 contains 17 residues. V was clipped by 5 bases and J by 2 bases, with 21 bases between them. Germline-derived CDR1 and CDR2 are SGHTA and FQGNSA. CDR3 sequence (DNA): TGTGCCAGCAGCCGTCATGGGGGCATAATTCTTAACACTGAAGCTTTCTTT. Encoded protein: CASSRHGGIILNTEAFF.

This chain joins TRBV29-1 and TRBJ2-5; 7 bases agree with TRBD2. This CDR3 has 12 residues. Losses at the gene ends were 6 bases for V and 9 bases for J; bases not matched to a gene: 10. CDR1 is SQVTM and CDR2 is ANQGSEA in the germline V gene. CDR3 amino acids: CSVLGGVLSQYF. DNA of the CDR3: TGCAGCGTCCTGGGGGGGGTCCTATCCCAGTACTTC.

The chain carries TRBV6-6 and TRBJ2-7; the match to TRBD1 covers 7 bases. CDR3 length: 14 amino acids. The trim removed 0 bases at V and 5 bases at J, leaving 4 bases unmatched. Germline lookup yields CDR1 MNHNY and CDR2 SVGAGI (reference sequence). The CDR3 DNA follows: TGTGCCAGCAGTTACTCGACAGGGTACCACGAGCAGTACTTC. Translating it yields CASSYSTGYHEQYF.

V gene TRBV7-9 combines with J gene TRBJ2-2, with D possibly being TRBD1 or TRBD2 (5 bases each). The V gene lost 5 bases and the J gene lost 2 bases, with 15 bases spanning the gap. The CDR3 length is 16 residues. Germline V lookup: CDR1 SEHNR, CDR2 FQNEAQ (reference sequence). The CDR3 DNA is TGTGCCAGCAGCGAGACCGGGACCGATAACACCGGGGAGCTGTTTTTT. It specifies CASSETGTDNTGELFF.

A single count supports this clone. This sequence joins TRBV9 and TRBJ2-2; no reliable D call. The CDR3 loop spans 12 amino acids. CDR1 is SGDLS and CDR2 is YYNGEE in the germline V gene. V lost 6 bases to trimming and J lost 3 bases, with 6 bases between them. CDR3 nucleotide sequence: TGTGCCAGCAAACGAGACACCGGGGAGCTGTTTTTT. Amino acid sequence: CASKRDTGELFF.

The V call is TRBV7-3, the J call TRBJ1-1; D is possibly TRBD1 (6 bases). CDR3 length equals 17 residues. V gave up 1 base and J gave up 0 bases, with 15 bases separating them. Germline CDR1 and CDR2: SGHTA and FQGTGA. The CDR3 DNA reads TGTGCCAGCAGCTTAAGTCCCGGACAGTCAATGAACACTGAAGCTTTCTTT. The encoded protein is CASSLSPGQSMNTEAFF.

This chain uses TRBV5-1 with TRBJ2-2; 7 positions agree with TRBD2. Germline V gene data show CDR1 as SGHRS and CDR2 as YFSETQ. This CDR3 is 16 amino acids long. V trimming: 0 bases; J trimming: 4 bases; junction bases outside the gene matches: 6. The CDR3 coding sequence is TGCGCCAGCAGCTTGGCTCAGCGGGGCGCCACCGGGGAGCTGTTTTTT. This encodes CASSLAQRGATGELFF.

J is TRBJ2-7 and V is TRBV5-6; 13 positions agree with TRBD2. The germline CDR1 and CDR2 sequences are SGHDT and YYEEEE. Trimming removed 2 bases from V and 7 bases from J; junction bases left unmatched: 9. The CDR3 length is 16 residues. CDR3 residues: CASSLGDRLAGGEQYF. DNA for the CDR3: TGTGCCAGCAGCTTAGGGGATCGACTAGCGGGGGGAGAGCAGTACTTC. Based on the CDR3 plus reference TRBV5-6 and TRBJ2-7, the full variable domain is DAGVTQSPTHLIKTRGQQVTLRCSPKSGHDTVSWYQQALGQGPQFIFQYYEEEERQRGNFPDRFSGHQFPNYSSELNVNALLLGDSALYLCASSLGDRLAGGEQYFGPGTRLTVT.

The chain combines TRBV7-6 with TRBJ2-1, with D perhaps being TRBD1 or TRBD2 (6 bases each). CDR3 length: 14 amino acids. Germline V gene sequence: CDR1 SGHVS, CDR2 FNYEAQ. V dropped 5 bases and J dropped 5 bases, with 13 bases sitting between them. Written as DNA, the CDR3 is TGTGCCAGCAGCCCCAACGGGGGCCACAATGAGCAGTTCTTC. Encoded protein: CASSPNGGHNEQFF.

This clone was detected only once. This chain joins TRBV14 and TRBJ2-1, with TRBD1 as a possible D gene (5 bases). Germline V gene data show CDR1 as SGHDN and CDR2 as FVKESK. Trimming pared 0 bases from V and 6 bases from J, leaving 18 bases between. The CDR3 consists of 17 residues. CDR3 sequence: CASSQESGQRPPNEQFF. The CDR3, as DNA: TGTGCCAGCAGCCAAGAGTCTGGACAAAGGCCCCCCAATGAGCAGTTCTTC.

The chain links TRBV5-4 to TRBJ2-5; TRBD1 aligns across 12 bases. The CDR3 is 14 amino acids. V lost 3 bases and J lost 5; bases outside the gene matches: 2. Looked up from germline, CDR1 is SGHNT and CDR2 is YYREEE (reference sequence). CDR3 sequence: CASSWGQGAETQYF. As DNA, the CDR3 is TGTGCCAGCAGCTGGGGACAGGGGGCCGAGACCCAGTACTTC.

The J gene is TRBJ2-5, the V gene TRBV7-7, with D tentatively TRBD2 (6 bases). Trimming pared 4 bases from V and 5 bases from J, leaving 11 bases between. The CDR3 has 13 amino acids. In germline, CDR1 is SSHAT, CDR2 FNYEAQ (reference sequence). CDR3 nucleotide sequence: TGTGCCAGCAGCTGGGGACTGGGGGAGACCCAGTACTTC. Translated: CASSWGLGETQYF.